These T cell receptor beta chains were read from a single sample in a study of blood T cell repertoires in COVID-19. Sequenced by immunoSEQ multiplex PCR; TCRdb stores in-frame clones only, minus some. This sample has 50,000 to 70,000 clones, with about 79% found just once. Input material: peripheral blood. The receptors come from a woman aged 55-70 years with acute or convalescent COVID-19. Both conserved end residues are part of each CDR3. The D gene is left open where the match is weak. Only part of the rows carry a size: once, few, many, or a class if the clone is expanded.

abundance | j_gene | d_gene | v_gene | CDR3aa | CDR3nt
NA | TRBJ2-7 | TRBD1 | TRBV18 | CASSPPAGQGDEQYF | TGTGCCAGCTCACCACCGGCGGGACAGGGAGACGAGCAGTACTTC
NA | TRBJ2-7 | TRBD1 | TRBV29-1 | CSVEEGQGFNEQYF | TGCAGCGTTGAAGAGGGACAGGGGTTCAACGAGCAGTACTTC
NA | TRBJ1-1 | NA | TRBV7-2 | CASSRIRGGTEAFF | TGTGCCAGCAGCCGCATCAGGGGTGGCACTGAAGCTTTCTTT
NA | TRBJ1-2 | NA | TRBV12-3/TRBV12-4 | CASTQGWYGYTF | TGTGCCAGCACCCAGGGTTGGTATGGCTACACCTTC
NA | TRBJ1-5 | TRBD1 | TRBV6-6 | CASSSGQGAGQPQHF | TGTGCCAGCAGTTCCGGTCAGGGGGCAGGTCAGCCCCAGCATTTT
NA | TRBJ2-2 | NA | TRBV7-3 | CASSLAGTGELFF | TGTGCCAGCAGCTTGGCGGGTACCGGGGAGCTGTTTTTT
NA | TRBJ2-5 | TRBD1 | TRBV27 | CASSRDRAQETQYF | TGTGCCAGCAGCCGGGACAGGGCCCAAGAGACCCAGTACTTC
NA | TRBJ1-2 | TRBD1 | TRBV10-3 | CAIRRDREGYTF | TGTGCCATCAGACGGGACAGGGAGGGCTACACCTTC
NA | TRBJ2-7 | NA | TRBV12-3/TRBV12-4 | CASSFAARDEQYF | TGTGCCAGCAGTTTTGCGGCGAGGGACGAGCAGTACTTC
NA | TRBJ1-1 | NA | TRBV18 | CASSPPIGGGSTEAFF | TGTGCCAGCTCACCACCGATTGGGGGCGGGAGCACTGAAGCTTTCTTT
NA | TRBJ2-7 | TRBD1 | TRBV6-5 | CASNAGTGGGHEQYF | TGTGCCAGCAACGCCGGGACAGGGGGCGGACACGAGCAGTACTTC
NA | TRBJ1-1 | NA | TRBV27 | CASSLRAGLGAFF | TGTGCCAGCAGTTTAAGGGCGGGGTTGGGGGCTTTCTTT
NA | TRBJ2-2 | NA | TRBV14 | CASSPLAGMDTGELFF | TGTGCCAGCAGCCCGCTAGCAGGTATGGACACCGGGGAGCTGTTTTTT
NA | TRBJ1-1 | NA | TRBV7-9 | CASSLEGVNTEAFF | TGTGCCAGCAGTCTAGAGGGGGTGAACACTGAAGCTTTCTTT
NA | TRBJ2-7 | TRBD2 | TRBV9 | CASSVEAGGREQYF | TGTGCCAGCAGCGTAGAGGCGGGGGGGCGAGAGCAGTACTTC
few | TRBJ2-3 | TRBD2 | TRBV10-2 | CASSLAGRTDTQYF | TGCGCCAGCAGCTTAGCGGGACGCACAGATACGCAGTATTTT
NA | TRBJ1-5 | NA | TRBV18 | CASSPAAVSNQPQHF | TGTGCCAGCTCACCGGCGGCAGTTAGCAATCAGCCCCAGCATTTT
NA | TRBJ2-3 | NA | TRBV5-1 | CASSLNGRIDTDTQYF | TGCGCCAGCAGCTTAAATGGCAGGATCGACACAGATACGCAGTATTTT
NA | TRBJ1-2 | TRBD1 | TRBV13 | CASSLEGTGGYTF | TGTGCCAGCAGCTTAGAGGGGACAGGAGGCTACACCTTC
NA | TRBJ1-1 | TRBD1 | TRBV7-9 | CASSSGTGGTEAFF | TGTGCCAGCAGCTCCGGGACAGGGGGCACTGAAGCTTTCTTT
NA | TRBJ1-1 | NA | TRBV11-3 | CASQGGENTEAFF | TGTGCCAGCCAGGGAGGGGAGAACACTGAAGCTTTCTTT
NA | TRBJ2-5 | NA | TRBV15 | CATSRELGQPQETQYF | TGTGCCACCAGCAGAGAATTAGGACAGCCGCAAGAGACCCAGTACTTC
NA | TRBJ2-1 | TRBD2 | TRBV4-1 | CASSRGLIAGDHNEQFF | TGCGCCAGCAGCCGGGGCCTGATAGCGGGGGACCACAATGAGCAGTTCTTC
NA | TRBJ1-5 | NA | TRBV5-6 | CASSLFNSNQPQHF | TGTGCCAGCAGCTTGTTCAATAGCAATCAGCCCCAGCATTTT
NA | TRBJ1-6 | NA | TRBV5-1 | CASSLERQDRSLHF | TGCGCCAGCAGCTTGGAAAGACAGGATCGAAGCCTCCACTTT
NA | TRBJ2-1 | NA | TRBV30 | CAWRGNSYNEQFF | TGTGCCTGGAGAGGAAACAGTTACAATGAGCAGTTCTTC
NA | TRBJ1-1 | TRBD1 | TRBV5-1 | CASSQNRQGATNTEAFF | TGCGCCAGCAGCCAGAACCGACAGGGGGCGACGAACACTGAAGCTTTCTTT
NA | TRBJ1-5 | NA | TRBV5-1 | CASSLGTSGQPQHF | TGCGCCAGCAGCTTAGGGACAAGTGGACAGCCCCAGCATTTT
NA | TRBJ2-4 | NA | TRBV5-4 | CASSPTGMEGNIQYF | TGTGCCAGCAGCCCGACAGGGATGGAGGGAAACATTCAGTACTTC
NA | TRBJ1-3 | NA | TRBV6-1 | CASSEGGLGNTIYF | TGTGCCAGCAGTGAAGGAGGGTTAGGAAACACCATATATTTT
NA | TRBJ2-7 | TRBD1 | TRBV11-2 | CASSRDRGYEQYF | TGTGCCAGCAGCCGTGACAGGGGCTACGAGCAGTACTTC
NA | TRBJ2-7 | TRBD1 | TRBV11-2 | CASSLEAGQGAGQYF | TGTGCCAGCAGCTTAGAGGCCGGACAGGGGGCAGGGCAGTACTTC
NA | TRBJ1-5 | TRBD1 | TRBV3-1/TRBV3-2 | CASSHSTGVDNQPQHF | TGTGCCAGCAGCCATTCGACAGGGGTGGACAATCAGCCCCAGCATTTT
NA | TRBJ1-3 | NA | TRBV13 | CASSFSINTRRTIYF | TGTGCCAGCAGCTTCTCTATAAACACTAGACGGACCATATATTTT
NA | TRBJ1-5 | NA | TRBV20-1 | CSASLPTRYSNQPQHF | TGCAGTGCTAGTCTTCCGACTAGATATAGCAATCAGCCCCAGCATTTT